This record covers a single TCR beta chain. The sample holds a few counts of this clone. Its antigen remains undetermined. The input lacks base qualities; no much larger clone sits a single base away. The source of the sample is a study of blood T cell repertoires in COVID-19 (dated by TCRdb to 2019 to 2021). In terms of the full investigation: The collaborator samples originated in the United States, Italy and Spain and spanned the acute and convalescent phases of COVID-19. The prospective study material was composed of cDNA or gDNA derived from T cells, B-cell-depleted T cells, or PBMCs. The dataset comprised deeply sampled blood TCRbeta repertoires from subjects exposed to, actively infected with, or recovered from COVID-19. The repertoires were made available in a free public database intended to serve as a resource for research on the immune response to SARS-CoV-2. The samples were drawn from two sources: the first 160 participants of the ongoing ImmuneRACE study, and about 1,300 subjects contributed by 6 global collaborators. Nearly every sample came with metadata listing a de-identified subject ID, COVID-19 status, age in years and sex. Where available, HLA class I and class II types were taken from metadata supplied by the sample provider and were not determined by assay-based typing.

The full study reports these points: The amount of clinical and demographic metadata varied by source and participant and was provided uncurated.

The immunoSEQ Assay, a bias-controlled multiplex PCR, was used to amplify TCRbeta CDR3 regions from genomic DNA. In the authors' own workflow: Within the assay, amplification of reference gene primers was used to estimate how many nucleated cells each sample contained. To quantify the absolute abundance of each unique TCRbeta CDR3 rearrangement, sequence reads were collapsed and filtered. For each sample, productive Simpson clonality was calculated by taking the square root of Simpson's diversity index across productive rearrangements. Imported from immuneACCESS, the table was reduced by TCRdb to in-frame sequences with V and J called. These copies leave out some clones; in studies compared against another copy, an unresolved V gene accounts for under half, and the cause of the remainder is not known. D and trimming come from the DNA, and the V and J calls and clone size come from that table. This sample holds 200,000 to 300,000 clones; 84% were observed only once. 1.5% of the sample comes from the top ten.

Samples from volunteer blood donors who had recovered from COVID-19 were contributed by a second Seattle source. Whole blood was collected in K2EDTA tubes by collaborating institutions according to the institutions' own protocols. For TCRbeta analysis, collaborator samples were shipped as frozen whole blood, as isolated PBMCs, or as DNA extracted from either sample type. Sequenced material: peripheral blood. This sequence was found in a woman aged 40 to 50 who had recovered from COVID-19.

In nucleotides, the sequence is TGTGCCAGCAGCTTAGGGGCAGGGACCGGGGAGCTGTTTTTT. Its coded protein is CASSLGAGTGELFF. The V and J genes are TRBV7-9 and TRBJ2-2; TRBD1 might be the D gene, on 5 matching bases. CDR1 and CDR2, looked up from the germline V gene (reference sequence), are SEHNR and FQNEAQ. V was cut back by 1 base and J by 5 bases, leaving a gap of 8 bases between them. The CDR3 covers 14 residues, taking in both the cysteine and the phenylalanine. CDR3 DNA is the only sequence kept; it has 42 bases, read in frame from the first base.